A single T cell receptor beta chain is shown here with its context. What it binds is unknown. Treatment described: 10-day PBMC culture with coronavirus spike peptide pools or control peptides (ViraFEST assay). Replacement of half the medium with fresh IL-2 medium took place on days 3 and 7. This sample is part of a study of vaccination and CD4 T cells after COVID-19. Background on the study: There were six male and four female convalescents, and two of them were Hispanic.

Study-wide results and limits: Apart from involving relatively few convalescent patients, the work omitted early post-infection timepoints.

Sequencing of the DNA from cultured CD4+ T cells was carried out with the Oncomine TCR Beta short-read assay. TCRdb re-derived calls from the PCR reads in MiXCR, one entry per CDR3 protein. The sample lists 17,000 or so distinct CDR3 sequences; roughly 30% were seen once. Trimming left V 0 bases short and J 2 bases short, with 20 bases between. CDR1 and CDR2 from the germline V gene are LNHDA and SQIVND (reference sequence). The CDR3 has 19 residues. This chain connects TRBV19 to TRBJ2-4; D may be TRBD1 (7 bases). The source of this sequence is a human donor with COVID-19. Sequenced input: cultured CD4+ T cells from blood. CDR3 loop: CASSIDQGQGGLTKNIQYF. The DNA for the CDR3 is TGTGCCAGTAGTATAGATCAAGGGCAGGGGGGTTTAACCAAAAACATTCAGTACTTC.